The rows below give T cell receptor beta chains drawn from one sample of a study of T cells expressing NK-cell markers. No DNA is given; TCRdb re-called the 5' RACE reads and lists each CDR3 protein once. The sample has hundreds of thousands of distinct CDR3 sequences; the top ten hold less than 4.5%. The sequenced sample was blood T cells: a sorted CD56 or NKG2C T cell subset, CD4+ or CD8+ T cells, or bulk PBMC T cells (not recorded which). Receptors were obtained from a man aged 18 to 29 in good health. The CDR3 runs from the conserved cysteine through the conserved F or W.

v_call	j_call	cdr3_aa
TRBV10-3	TRBJ2-5	CAIRSGQGGPETQYF
TRBV20-1	TRBJ2-2	CSARVAGTNTGELFF
TRBV12-3/TRBV12-4	TRBJ1-5	CASRLDRGGNQPQHF
TRBV20-1	TRBJ1-5	CSAILPDRANQPQHF
TRBV14	TRBJ1-2	CASSQGPGGAVGYTF
TRBV23-1	TRBJ2-3	CASSQLKRRITDTQYF
TRBV5-1	TRBJ2-2	CASMFRTGATGELFF
TRBV5-4	TRBJ2-5	CASSATVGSWETQYF
TRBV6-5	TRBJ2-5	CASSLAGTETQYF
TRBV11-2	TRBJ2-5	CASSERTGGQETQYF
TRBV7-9	TRBJ1-4	CASSLGQGPEKLFF
TRBV12-3/TRBV12-4	TRBJ1-6	CASTRLTGNSSPLHF
TRBV7-2	TRBJ2-3	CASSRGWSDTQYF
TRBV30	TRBJ2-1	CAWIVSGSVNNEQFF
TRBV5-1	TRBJ2-5	CASSARTNGRAVETQYF
TRBV28	TRBJ1-1	CASSWQGGTEAFF
TRBV12-3/TRBV12-4	TRBJ2-7	CASSLTSSAREQYF
TRBV12-3/TRBV12-4	TRBJ2-5	CASSLLAGAETQYF
TRBV25-1	TRBJ1-2	CATRVGTNYGYTF
TRBV29-1	TRBJ2-1	CSAGQGGEQFF
TRBV5-1	TRBJ1-1	CASSADRNLNTEAFF
TRBV10-1	TRBJ2-1	CASSVGQSNEQFF
TRBV20-1	TRBJ2-5	CSARGSRLGGTQYF
TRBV10-2	TRBJ2-3	CASSESRDTQYF
TRBV28	TRBJ2-7	CASSHRGAISGQYF
TRBV20-1	TRBJ2-3	CSADHESTDTQYF
TRBV7-6	TRBJ2-5	CASSLDVGQKETQYF
TRBV7-2	TRBJ2-5	CASSLQTRGTQYF
TRBV4-1	TRBJ2-6	CASSPGPWRGANVLTF
TRBV19	TRBJ2-3	CASSFEGPDTQYF
TRBV20-1	TRBJ2-5	CSARGRDYPETQYF